This T cell receptor (beta chain) was identified in a study of type 1 and type 2 diabetes patients. Study summary: T cells were magnetically sorted from PBMCs as CD4+ or CD8+ subsets.

The PCR template was genomic DNA. A primer set of 30 forward and 13 reverse primers amplified the CDR3. TCRdb re-derived calls from the multiplex PCR reads in MiXCR, one entry per CDR3 protein. This sample has about 290,000 distinct CDR3 sequences, with 45% to 60% found just once. Ten milliliters of peripheral blood were collected from each participant. Germline CDR1 SQVTM, CDR2 ANQGSEA. The CDR3 has 13 amino acids. Trimming removed 7 bases at V and 3 bases at J, with 15 bases between. This chain links TRBV29-1 with TRBJ1-1; D is possibly TRBD1 (5 bases). Sequencing was done on a sample of peripheral blood mononuclear cells (PBMCs). The receptor was derived from a man aged 18 to 30 with type 2 diabetes. The CDR3 region has the DNA TGCAGCGCCCGGGAGGTCAGGGACACTGAAGCTTTCTTT. Its translation is CSAREVRDTEAFF.